This T cell receptor (beta chain) was obtained from a study of beta chain features in type 1 diabetes. The CDR3 extends over 15 amino acids. Germline V gene data show CDR1 as LNHDA and CDR2 as SQIVND (reference sequence). This clone was picked up one time. What it binds is unknown. Sorting based on CD45RO/CCR7/CD25/CD127/CD95/CD27 separated CD4+ naive, central memory, regulatory and stem cell-like memory cells. The isolated RNA, all of it, was reverse transcribed, so expressed TCRB transcripts were what got sequenced. Some clones are missing from TCRdb's copy, which holds only in-frame ones; the method was immunoSEQ multiplex PCR. Of under 20,000 clones in the sample, around 50% are singletons; the top ten hold 0.43%. Notes on the study in general: It was not settled here whether HLA type affects TCRB rearrangement. A closer apparent resemblance between naive, central memory and Treg TCRB repertoires was seen in patients than in healthy donors. Any PCR bias toward short templates would affect both groups alike.

V and J are TRBV19 and TRBJ2-5, with 10 bases fitting TRBD1. The DNA end is more similar to TRBJ2-7, so the J call may be wrong. Input material: stem cell memory CD4+ T cells from blood. The receptor was isolated from a man younger than 35 in good health. The CDR3 bases are TGTGCCAGTAGTGGACGGGACAGGGGCTTGGACGAGCAGTACTTC. Its translation: CASSGRDRGLDEQYF.